The clone carrying this T cell receptor beta chain was detected only a few times. This CDR3 spans 17 amino acids. Germline CDR1 is SGHTA and CDR2 is FQGNSA. After removal of 5 bases from V and 4 bases from J, the junction contained 11 bases not matched to a gene. TCRdb reprocessed the RT-PCR reads via MiXCR and lists one record per CDR3 protein. The sample includes about 680,000 distinct CDR3 sequences, 14% of them seen just once. The rearrangement links TRBV7-2 to TRBJ2-2; 9 bases fit TRBD2. Input material: memory CD4+ T cells from blood. The TCR originated in a female donor in good health, serving as a healthy control. Here the CDR3 DNA reads TGTGCCAGCAGCCTAAGCGGTAGCGGGGGAGGCACCGGGGAGCTGTTTTTT. Its translation is CASSLSGSGGGTGELFF. Filled out from reference TRBV7-2 and TRBJ2-2, the complete variable domain reads GAGVSQSPSNKVTEKGKDVELRCDPISGHTALYWYRQSLGQGLEFLIYFQGNSAPDKSGLPSDRFSAERTGGSVSTLTIQRTQQEDSAVYLCASSLSGSGGGTGELFFGEGSRLTVL.